Listed below are T cell receptor beta chains from one sample, sequenced in a study of T cell responses to AZD1222 COVID-19 vaccine. TCRdb's table, derived via immunoSEQ multiplex PCR, lists solely in-frame clones and lacks some. The table shows some 170,000 clones, with approximately 88% occurring only once. Sample: peripheral blood, taken on day 0 of AZD1222 vaccination. The receptors here all came from an adult in good health. CDR3s include the opening cysteine and the closing phenylalanine or tryptophan. D genes are given only for firm matches. Rows give clone size only sometimes, using once, few, many, or a class for an expanded clone.

NA	TRBJ1-2	TRBV27	TRBD1	15	TGTGCCAGCAGTTTGCAAAGAGGGGGCCCCTATGGCTACACCTTC	CASSLQRGGPYGYTF
NA	TRBJ1-2	TRBV6-5	TRBD1	14	TGTGCCAGCAGCGTTCTCACAGGGGAAAATGGCTACACCTTC	CASSVLTGENGYTF
NA	TRBJ2-5	TRBV28	NA	11	TGTGCCAGTTCAGGGGTGGAGACCCAGTACTTC	CASSGVETQYF
NA	TRBJ2-1	TRBV6-6	NA	13	TGTGCCAGCAGACCGAGCTCCTACAATGAGCAGTTCTTC	CASRPSSYNEQFF
once	TRBJ2-1	TRBV5-1	TRBD2	14	TGCGCCAGCAGCTTGGGCGGGAGCGTCAATGAGCAGTTCTTC	CASSLGGSVNEQFF
NA	TRBJ2-1	TRBV7-9	TRBD2	18	TGTGCCAGCAGCCCCGGACTAGCGGACCCAGCCTCCTACAATGAGCAGTTCTTC	CASSPGLADPASYNEQFF
NA	TRBJ2-2	TRBV7-8	TRBD2	16	TGTGCCAGCAGCCTCCAACCGGGCGGGGGCACCGGGGAGCTGTTTTTT	CASSLQPGGGTGELFF
NA	TRBJ1-4	TRBV9	TRBD1	14	TGTGCCAGCAGCGTATCAGGGGGACAGGAAAAACTGTTTTTT	CASSVSGGQEKLFF
NA	TRBJ1-5	TRBV9	NA	14	TGTGCCAGCAGCGCGACGGGACTCTTCGGGCCCCAGCATTTT	CASSATGLFGPQHF
NA	TRBJ1-1	TRBV7-8	NA	13	TGTGCCAGCAGCACCGACCTAGGAGCGGCAGCTTTCTTT	CASSTDLGAAAFF
NA	TRBJ2-1	TRBV5-5	NA	15	TGTGCCAGCAGCTTGGATCCGGGGCCTTACAATGAGCAGTTCTTC	CASSLDPGPYNEQFF
NA	TRBJ1-4	TRBV27	NA	16	TGTGCCAGCAGTCACTCAGGTTCTTCAACTAATGAAAAACTGTTTTTT	CASSHSGSSTNEKLFF
few	TRBJ2-7	TRBV9	TRBD2	15	TGTGCCAGCAGCGCAGCCGGGACTAGTATCTACGAGCAGTACTTC	CASSAAGTSIYEQYF
NA	TRBJ2-2	TRBV19	TRBD2	17	TGTGCCAGTAGTATAGGGGGCCTAGCGGGTAACACCGGGGAGCTGTTTTTT	CASSIGGLAGNTGELFF
NA	TRBJ2-1	TRBV24-1	NA	19	TGTGCCACCAGTGACCGGAGGGACATACTCCTTGGGGGTTACAATGAGCAGTTCTTC	CATSDRRDILLGGYNEQFF
NA	TRBJ2-1	TRBV5-1	TRBD2	18	TGCGCCAGCAGCCGCGACGGAGGGACTAGCGGGAGGAAGAATGAGCAGTTCTTC	CASSRDGGTSGRKNEQFF
NA	TRBJ1-1	TRBV7-2	NA	14	TGTGCCAGCAGCTTAGTGGGCCTGACATCTGAAGCTTTCTTT	CASSLVGLTSEAFF
NA	TRBJ1-1	TRBV29-1	NA	13	TGCAGCGTTGACAGGGCCTTGAACACTGAAGCTTTCTTT	CSVDRALNTEAFF
NA	TRBJ1-2	TRBV18	NA	16	TGTGCCAGCTCACCACCCTCCGTGGGGGCAACCTATGGCTACACCTTC	CASSPPSVGATYGYTF
NA	TRBJ1-1	TRBV30	NA	12	TGTGCCTGGAGTGTAGGACGGACTGAAGCTTTCTTT	CAWSVGRTEAFF
few	TRBJ1-2	TRBV19	NA	16	TGTGCCAGTAGTATAGAGGCCCTACGTTACGGCTATGGCTACACCTTC	CASSIEALRYGYGYTF
NA	TRBJ2-7	TRBV28	NA	19	TGTGCCAGCAGTCACCAGACAGGGTCCCGACTAGTAGACGTTGACGAGCAGTACTTC	CASSHQTGSRLVDVDEQYF
NA	TRBJ1-6	TRBV5-5	NA	13	TGTGCCAGCAGCTTGGTGGGGGATTCACCCCTCCACTTT	CASSLVGDSPLHF
NA	TRBJ2-5	TRBV21-1	NA	18	TGTGCCAGCAGCAAATTGTTGCCTAGCGGGAGTCGGCAAGAGACCCAGTACTTC	CASSKLLPSGSRQETQYF
NA	TRBJ1-2	TRBV19	NA	15	TGTGCCAGTAGTAACCTCATCAAGGCTGTATATGGCTACACCTTC	CASSNLIKAVYGYTF
NA	TRBJ1-5	TRBV6-5	NA	15	TGTGCCAGCAGCCATGTCAAAAACAGCAATCAGCCCCAGCATTTT	CASSHVKNSNQPQHF
once	TRBJ1-4	TRBV2	NA	15	TGTGCCAGCAGTGACCCTGGGGCGTTAAATGAAAAACTGTTTTTT	CASSDPGALNEKLFF
once	TRBJ2-7	TRBV3-1/TRBV3-2	TRBD1	18	TGTGCCAGCAGCCCACGGTCGACAGGGGGTAGCGGAGGCTACGAGCAGTACTTC	CASSPRSTGGSGGYEQYF
NA	TRBJ1-1	TRBV29-1	NA	12	TGCAGCTTCGGCAACCAAGGGGCTGAAGCTTTCTTT	CSFGNQGAEAFF
NA	TRBJ1-1	TRBV28	NA	14	TGTGCCAGCAGTTTTTCGGTCAGGCCCACTGAAGCTTTCTTT	CASSFSVRPTEAFF
NA	TRBJ1-1	TRBV19	NA	13	TGTGCCAGTAGTATAGGAGTGAACACTGAAGCTTTCTTT	CASSIGVNTEAFF
once	TRBJ2-1	TRBV18	NA	16	TGTGCCAGCTCACCATCTGGAGGCCTCTCCTACAATGAGCAGTTCTTC	CASSPSGGLSYNEQFF
NA	TRBJ1-3	TRBV7-6	NA	16	TGTGCCAGCAGCTTAGGACCCAGCGACTCTGGAAACACCATATATTTT	CASSLGPSDSGNTIYF